This TCR beta chain appears in the sequencing data of a study of OX40 agonist ivuxolimab in advanced cancers. On the study more broadly: The eligibility criteria allowed prior anti-PD-1, anti-PD-L1 or anti-CTLA-4 therapy, and 30% to 40% had some. One hepatocellular carcinoma and two cutaneous melanoma patients partially responded. The study's findings and limits: By week 6 at 0.1 to 3.0 mg/kg, blood CD4+ and CD8+ T cells had expanded clonally.

The CDR3 covers 16 residues. Germline V CDR1 and CDR2: SGHTA, FQGNSA. V lost 5 bases, J lost 2 bases, and 15 bases lay in between. To note about this clone: The antigen remains undetermined.

Method: immunoSEQ multiplex PCR; TCRdb's copy keeps in-frame clones and lacks some. Among 50,000 to 65,000 clones listed, approximately 86% were seen once. With baseline, cycle 4 day 1, and cycle 7 day 1 as timepoints, blood was sampled. This receptor was identified in an adult with an advanced solid tumor such as melanoma, head and neck, liver or kidney cancer. The V call is TRBV7-2, the J call TRBJ2-2, with D possibly being TRBD1 or TRBD2 (5 bases each). Sample: CD4+ or CD8+ T cells sorted from blood, taken in a trial of the OX40 agonist ivuxolimab. CDR3 loop: CASSPQTGGNTGELFF. CDR3 in DNA: TGTGCCAGCAGCCCCCAGACTGGGGGAAACACCGGGGAGCTGTTTTTT.